Following are 28 T cell receptor beta chains from one sample sequenced in a study of shared clonotypes between healthy human individuals (dated by TCRdb to 2018 to 2020). The receptor library was made with the immunoSEQ multiplex PCR assay. The immuneACCESS repertoire file appears here via TCRdb, limited to in-frame rearrangements. These files lack a portion of the clones; in checked studies, under half of the deficit traces to unresolved V genes, and the cause of the others is not known. The sample table holds fewer than 1.6 million clones, of which approximately 98.5% were seen once. The ten top clones hold 0.36% of the sample. Sample: naive CD4+ T cells sorted from blood. The intended sense of this specimen's cell subset or site label: CD45RA+ positively selected. The source is a young man in good health.

V usage is TRBV9 and J usage is TRBJ2-4; 9 nucleotides line up with TRBD2. Germline trimming cut 3 bases from V and 5 bases from J; bases unmatched to any gene: 9. The CDR3 runs to 16 residues. Germline loops: CDR1 SGDLS, CDR2 YYNGEE. The DNA of the CDR3 is TGTGCCAGCAGCGGATTAGCGGGAGTGAGTGAAAACATTCAGTACTTC. The encoded protein is CASSGLAGVSENIQYF.

The count of this clone is one. The chain recombines TRBV27 with TRBJ1-5; 10 bases are shared with TRBD1. V shed 6 bases, J shed 2 bases, and the junction held 4 bases outside the gene matches. The germline V gene encodes CDR1 MNHEY and CDR2 SMNVEV (reference sequence). The CDR3 has 15 amino acids. The CDR3 region is CASSRDRGGNQPQHF. The CDR3 DNA sequence: TGTGCCAGCAGCCGGGACAGGGGTGGCAATCAGCCCCAGCATTTT.

The rearrangement uses TRBV5-1 and TRBJ2-7, with a weak D call TRBD1 (5 bases). The CDR3 consists of 15 residues. The ends were cut back, 1 base at V and 3 bases at J, with 14 bases in the middle. The V gene's germline CDR1 is SGHRS and CDR2 YFSETQ. CDR3 DNA: TGCGCCAGCAGCTTGTTCACAGGCCCTCTCTACGAGCAGTACTTC. It encodes CASSLFTGPLYEQYF.

CDR3 amino acids: CAWRQTSGSYEQYF. The CDR3 DNA reads as TGTGCCTGGAGACAGACTAGCGGCTCCTACGAGCAGTACTTC. V gene TRBV30 combines with J gene TRBJ2-7; 9 bases map to TRBD2. This CDR3 is 14 amino acids long. Germline CDR1 and CDR2: GTSNPN and SVGIG (reference sequence). V gave up 3 bases and J gave up 0 bases; unmatched junction bases: 3.

This clone was seen just once. The chain has TRBV27 and TRBJ1-5; D call uncertain. Germline V gene lookup returns CDR1 MNHEY and CDR2 SMNVEV (reference sequence). V shed 0 bases and J shed 4 bases, with 13 bases lying between them. This CDR3 has 16 residues. In DNA, the CDR3 is TGTGCCAGCAGTTTATCTGGGAGCTCGGGTAATCAGCCCCAGCATTTT. Residues: CASSLSGSSGNQPQHF.

J is TRBJ2-7 and V is TRBV5-5; 10 nucleotides agree with TRBD1. From germline, CDR1 is SGHKS and CDR2 YYEKEE (reference sequence). V was clipped by 6 bases and J by 1 base; unmatched bases: 10. The CDR3 length is 16 residues. CDR3 sequence reads: CASTPRPGQGSYEQYF. Written as DNA, the CDR3 is TGTGCCAGCACCCCCCGACCGGGACAGGGGTCCTACGAGCAGTACTTC.

As regards this clone: Other DNA sequences within the sample encode an identical CDR3. This chain uses TRBV20-1 with TRBJ2-3, with no clear D. This CDR3 spans 11 amino acids. The V gene lost 6 bases and the J gene lost 0 bases, with 4 bases spanning the gap. Per germline, CDR1 DFQATT and CDR2 SNEGSKA (reference sequence). In nucleotides, the CDR3 is TGCAGTGCCCTTAGCACAGATACGCAGTATTTT. The encoded protein is CSALSTDTQYF.

This chain connects TRBV20-1 to TRBJ2-3; perhaps TRBD2 as D (6 bases). There are 11 residues in the CDR3. V lost 6 bases to trimming and J lost 9 bases, with 13 bases between them. Germline CDR1 DFQATT, CDR2 SNEGSKA (reference sequence). The CDR3 bases are TGCAGTGCCGTAGCGGCTCCAACGCAGTATTTT. Its translation is CSAVAAPTQYF.

Only one count was recorded for this clone. V and J are TRBV30 and TRBJ2-1; 7 bases line up with TRBD2. V was pared by 3 bases and J by 1 base, with 30 bases of the junction left unmatched. The germline V gene has CDR1 GTSNPN and CDR2 SVGIG (reference sequence). The CDR3 covers 23 residues. The CDR3 spells CAWSATAYPKTITAGVSYNEQFF. The CDR3 nucleotides read TGTGCCTGGAGCGCCACAGCCTATCCAAAGACTATTACGGCGGGAGTGTCCTACAATGAGCAGTTCTTC.

The CDR3 region is CASSGTSRETQYF. CDR3 DNA: TGTGCCAGCAGTGGAACTAGTCGAGAGACCCAGTACTTC. The chain joins TRBV2 to TRBJ2-5; weak D call: TRBD2 (5 bases). The ends were cut back, 4 bases at V and 4 bases at J, with 10 bases in the middle. From germline, CDR1 is SNHLY and CDR2 FYNNEI. This CDR3 comprises 13 residues.

The genes are TRBV5-1 and TRBJ2-2; 12 bases align to TRBD2. Germline CDR1 and CDR2: SGHRS and YFSETQ. The trim removed 3 bases at V and 1 base at J, leaving 4 bases unmatched. This CDR3 spans 17 amino acids. The CDR3 sequence is CASSSGLAGLNTGELFF. The DNA for the CDR3 is TGCGCCAGCAGCTCTGGACTAGCGGGATTGAACACCGGGGAGCTGTTTTTT.

This chain links TRBV28 with TRBJ2-3; 8 bases line up with TRBD2. V lost 2 bases, J lost 4 bases, and 17 bases stayed unmatched. Germline values: CDR1 MDHEN, CDR2 SYDVKM. This CDR3 is built from 19 residues. DNA for the CDR3: TGTGCCAGCAGTTTACGGGGAGGTGGTAGCGGGAAGATGGCAGATACGCAGTATTTT. Amino acid sequence: CASSLRGGGSGKMADTQYF.

This rearrangement joins TRBV6-5 to TRBJ2-7; 8 bases are shared with TRBD2. V shed 5 bases and J 3 bases; nucleotides not matched to a gene: 6. CDR3 length equals 14 residues. Per germline, CDR1 MNHEY and CDR2 SVGAGI. Here the CDR3 reads CASSRGGKVYEQYF. The CDR3 nucleotides read TGTGCCAGCAGTCGGGGGGGGAAGGTCTACGAGCAGTACTTC.

This chain joins TRBV5-1 and TRBJ1-1, with a possible D match to TRBD1 (5 bases). Germline-derived CDR1 and CDR2 are SGHRS and YFSETQ. The CDR3 length is 13 residues. V lost 0 bases and J 7 bases, leaving 10 bases between the germline ends. The CDR3 region is CASSLDAGHEAFF. Written as DNA, the CDR3 is TGCGCCAGCAGCTTGGACGCAGGGCATGAAGCTTTCTTT.

The chain uses TRBV6-1 and TRBJ1-4; 8 positions match TRBD1. This CDR3 is 14 amino acids long. Germline assignment: CDR1 MNHNS and CDR2 SASEGT. Trimming at V came to 3 bases and at J to 8 bases, leaving 5 bases not matched to a gene. CDR3 protein: CASSDGQGQEKLFF. The CDR3 DNA sequence: TGTGCCAGCAGTGACGGACAGGGACAAGAAAAACTGTTTTTT.

This chain joins TRBV6-5 and TRBJ2-4, with 8 bases fitting TRBD2. With V trimmed by 0 bases and J by 3 bases, 4 bases remained unmatched. The CDR3 is made up of 16 amino acids. The germline CDR1 and CDR2 sequences are MNHEY and SVGAGI. The CDR3 bases are TGTGCCAGCAGTTACTCCGGAGGGACTAGCAAAAACATTCAGTACTTC. Translating gives CASSYSGGTSKNIQYF.

This sequence joins TRBV18 and TRBJ2-1; D may be TRBD2 (6 bases). V gave up 3 bases and J gave up 6 bases, with 9 bases separating them. Germline V CDR1 and CDR2: KGHSH, LQKENI. The CDR3 is 13 amino acids. The CDR3 loop is CASSPAGRNEQFF. CDR3 nucleotide sequence: TGTGCCAGCTCACCCGCGGGACGCAATGAGCAGTTCTTC.

The chain recombines TRBV7-6 with TRBJ2-5; D remains ambiguous. Germline V lookup: CDR1 SGHVS, CDR2 FNYEAQ. The CDR3 has 15 residues. Trimming cost V 5 bases and J 4 bases, with 17 bases left between them. In DNA, the CDR3 is TGTGCCAGCAGCCTCCCGGGCCGTCTAGGAGAGACCCAGTACTTC. Translating gives CASSLPGRLGETQYF.

This chain links TRBV7-9 with TRBJ2-7; a weak D match, TRBD1 (5 bases). CDR3 length: 12 residues. Germline loops: CDR1 SEHNR, CDR2 FQNEAQ (reference sequence). V dropped 1 base and J dropped 6 bases, with 7 bases sitting between them. CDR3 sequence reads: CASSLDRFEQYF. The DNA for the CDR3 is TGTGCCAGCAGCTTAGACAGGTTCGAGCAGTACTTC.

On this clone: Different DNA sequences within this sample yield the same CDR3. The chain is built from TRBV9 and TRBJ1-5; D is ambiguous. CDR1 and CDR2 (germline): SGDLS, YYNGEE. The CDR3 has 15 residues. V gave up 0 bases and J gave up 0 bases, with 7 bases separating them. The CDR3 is CASSVGGASNQPQHF. The CDR3 DNA reads as TGTGCCAGCAGCGTAGGCGGCGCTAGCAATCAGCCCCAGCATTTT.

This clone was recorded a few times. The chain uses TRBV9 and TRBJ1-2; D unclear. The germline CDR1 and CDR2 sequences are SGDLS and YYNGEE. This CDR3 region has 14 residues. V shed 0 bases and J shed 5 bases, with 11 bases lying between them. CDR3 sequence (DNA): TGTGCCAGCAGCGTAGGGCCGGATGGGTATGGCTACACCTTC. Translating it yields CASSVGPDGYGYTF.

The genes are TRBV25-1 and TRBJ2-5, with a tentative D call TRBD2 (5 bases). Between the trimmed V and J ends, which lost 6 bases and 0 bases, there was a span of 11 bases. The CDR3 has 14 amino acids. Germline CDR1 and CDR2: MGHDK and SYGVNS. The CDR3 is CASRGERDQETQYF. The CDR3, as DNA: TGTGCCAGCAGGGGAGAGCGAGACCAAGAGACCCAGTACTTC.

Worth noting for this clone: Other DNA sequences in this sample translate to the same CDR3. The chain has TRBV5-4 and TRBJ2-5; TRBD1 matches at 8 bases. Looked up from germline, CDR1 is SGHNT and CDR2 is YYREEE (reference sequence). The length of the CDR3 is 14 residues. Trimming cost V 4 bases and J 5 bases; bases outside gene matches: 7. This CDR3 is CASSAGQGRETQYF. The CDR3, as DNA: TGTGCCAGCAGCGCCGGACAGGGCCGGGAGACCCAGTACTTC.

This chain joins TRBV29-1 and TRBJ2-7, with TRBD1 matching over 8 bases. The germline gives CDR1 SQVTM, CDR2 ANQGSEA. With 7 bases clipped from V and 2 bases from J, the junction kept 16 bases outside the gene matches. This CDR3 comprises 16 residues. In DNA, the CDR3 is TGCAGCGCATTGGGTGCAGTGGGGGACAGGCCCTACGAGCAGTACTTC. This encodes CSALGAVGDRPYEQYF.

The V gene is TRBV7-2, the J gene TRBJ2-1, with D unclear. The germline V gene encodes CDR1 SGHTA and CDR2 FQGNSA. The germline V and J ends were trimmed by 2 bases and 7 bases, with 12 bases remaining between them. The CDR3 contains 14 residues. CDR3 protein: CASSLRPIPNEQFF. The CDR3 region has the DNA TGTGCCAGCAGCTTACGGCCTATCCCGAATGAGCAGTTCTTC.

The rearrangement uses TRBV18 and TRBJ1-5, with 9 bases lining up with TRBD1. Per the germline V gene, CDR1 is KGHSH and CDR2 is LQKENI. J gave up 0 bases and V 6 bases, and 9 bases lay outside the gene matches. This CDR3 has 17 residues. CDR3: CASSPRSTGGSNQPQHF. The CDR3 DNA sequence: TGTGCCAGCTCCCCCAGGTCGACAGGGGGTAGCAATCAGCCCCAGCATTTT.

V gene TRBV5-1 combines with J gene TRBJ2-7, with D tentatively TRBD2 (5 bases). This CDR3 is 15 amino acids long. Per the germline V gene, CDR1 is SGHRS and CDR2 is YFSETQ. Trimming took off 7 bases at V and 5 bases at J, with 22 bases between the two ends. Here the CDR3 reads CASQLGRSIGDEQYF. For the CDR3, the DNA is TGCGCCAGCCAGCTTGGTAGGTCGATCGGGGACGAGCAGTACTTC.

The V and J genes are TRBV14 and TRBJ1-1, with D uncertain. CDR1 and CDR2 (germline): SGHDN, FVKESK. V dropped 4 bases and J dropped 7 bases, with 19 bases sitting between them. The CDR3 runs to 15 residues. Here the CDR3 reads CASSLLTTREGEAFF. The DNA of the CDR3 is TGTGCCAGCAGCCTCCTCACAACTCGTGAGGGTGAAGCTTTCTTT.